The source of this T cell receptor (beta chain) is a study of shared clonotypes between healthy human individuals. For this clone: The target antigen is unknown.

Study observations and caveats: Relative to clonotypes present in all four donors, those not shared had lower generation probabilities.

Profiled with immunoSEQ multiplex PCR; TCRdb holds only in-frame clones, not every one. The data hold about 2 million clones, with just under 95% observed a single time. The naive CD8 subset, CD45RO-negative cells positively selected for CCR7, excluded terminally differentiated effector memory CD45RA+ cells. V was cut by 0 bases and J by 7 bases, with 6 bases left in between. This CDR3 is 12 amino acids long. Germline V gives CDR1 GTSNPN, CDR2 SVGIG (reference sequence). This chain links TRBV30 with TRBJ2-2, with D unresolved. This clonotype originated in a man in his late teens or twenties in good health. The sequenced sample was naive CD8+ T cells sorted from blood. CDR3 amino acids: CAWSVMVGELFF. CDR3 in DNA: TGTGCCTGGAGTGTAATGGTCGGGGAGCTGTTTTTT.